Listed here are 3 T cell receptor beta chains from one sample, sequenced in a study of regulatory T cells in long-lasting Graves disease. Indicated time point: newly diagnosed GD, antithyroid drugs for less than 3 months. Scientists built the TCR library using RNA that was extracted from PBMCs. Construction of the TCR beta libraries employed iRepertoire HTBI primers in conjunction with Arm-PCR of CDR3 regions. TCRdb passed the multiplex PCR reads through MiXCR, listing each CDR3 protein once. The sample lists 620,000 or so distinct CDR3 sequences, around 15% occurring once. The data were also submitted as part of a second study, on T cells in Graves' hyperthyroidism and ophthalmopathy.

The specimen was peripheral blood mononuclear cells (PBMCs), collected at new diagnosis, from a patient treated with antithyroid drugs. The receptors shown here come from a woman aged 30 to 39 with Graves disease.

Remarks on this clonotype: A much more abundant neighbour one base away suggests this may be a read error. The CDR3 DNA reads as TGTGCCAGTACCATAACTAACCTGAATCAGCCCCAGCATTTT. Translated: CASTITNLNQPQHF. This sequence joins TRBV19 and TRBJ1-5; no firm D call. V lost 7 bases and J 4 bases, leaving 14 bases between the germline ends. The CDR3 runs 14 residues. CDR1 and CDR2 (germline): LNHDA, SQIVND (reference sequence).

This clonotype was detected only a few times. The chain couples TRBV27 to TRBJ2-7; TRBD1 is a possible D gene (5 bases). V was pared by 5 bases and J by 1 base, with 12 bases between. CDR3 size: 14 residues. CDR1 and CDR2 from the germline V gene are MNHEY and SMNVEV (reference sequence). CDR3 in amino acids: CASSPDTDSYEQYF. The CDR3 DNA follows: TGTGCCAGCAGTCCGGACACCGATTCCTACGAGCAGTACTTC.

This clonotype appeared many times. The chain recombines TRBV11-3 with TRBJ2-1; no clear D. V was shortened by 3 bases and J by 5 bases, with 5 bases between the two germline ends. Germline values: CDR1 SGHNT, CDR2 YENEEA. The CDR3 is 12 amino acids. Here the CDR3 reads CASSFGHNEQFF. CDR3 coding DNA: TGTGCCAGCAGCTTTGGCCACAATGAGCAGTTCTTC.